Following are 17 T cell receptor beta chains from one sample sequenced in a study of shared clonotypes between healthy human individuals. Sequencing was performed with immunoSEQ multiplex PCR; in TCRdb, only in-frame clones are kept and a portion is missing. The table shows 630,000 or so clones, with more than 95% occurring only once. The naive CD8 population came from CD45RO-negative cells selected for CCR7, without terminally differentiated effector memory CD45RA+ cells. The sequenced sample consisted of naive CD8+ T cells sorted from blood. These receptor sequences come from a man in his thirties or forties in good health.

In nucleotides, the CDR3 is TGTGCCAGCAGCTTAATACTAGCGGGAGAGCTGTTAACGGCTGGGGAGCTGTTTTTT. Protein product: CASSLILAGELLTAGELFF. The V gene is TRBV11-2, the J gene TRBJ2-2; TRBD2 matches at 11 bases. The V gene's germline CDR1 is SGHAT and CDR2 FQNNGV. This CDR3 is built from 19 residues. The V and J ends lost 2 bases and 8 bases, in that order; junction bases with no gene match: 16.

The gene calls are TRBV9 and TRBJ2-7; possible D gene TRBD2, 7 bases. CDR3 length equals 12 residues. Germline V CDR1 and CDR2: SGDLS, YYNGEE. V lost 4 bases and J 6 bases, leaving 11 bases between the germline ends. CDR3 in amino acids: CASSLGGVEQYF. CDR3 DNA: TGTGCCAGCAGCCTAGGGGGGGTCGAGCAGTACTTC.

The J gene is TRBJ1-3, the V gene TRBV4-3, with D unresolved. Trimming shortened V by 5 bases and J by 0 bases, and 8 bases separated the two germline ends. The germline CDR1 and CDR2 sequences are LGHNA and YSLEER. This CDR3 contains 14 residues. The CDR3 DNA reads TGCGCCAGCAGCTTAGGGAGCTCTGGAAACACCATATATTTT. Its protein is CASSLGSSGNTIYF.

The chain is built from TRBV6-7 and TRBJ2-2, with TRBD2 as a possible D gene (6 bases). TRBV6-7 is flagged as an ORF with uncertain function. V lost 4 bases and J lost 3, with 12 bases in between. The CDR3 length is 15 residues. CDR3 sequence reads: CASSSGEAHTGELFF. In DNA form, the CDR3 reads TGTGCCAGCAGTTCGGGGGAAGCCCACACCGGGGAGCTGTTTTTT.

This sequence joins TRBV7-9 and TRBJ2-3; 11 nucleotides match TRBD2. Trimming took 5 bases from V and 13 from J; bases not matched to a gene: 23. Germline lookup yields CDR1 SEHNR and CDR2 FQNEAQ (reference sequence). This CDR3 has 18 residues. In DNA form, the CDR3 reads TGTGCCAGCAGCCGCGCGAGCGTGGCCGGGACTAGCGGTCCCACGGAGTATTTT. Amino acid sequence: CASSRASVAGTSGPTEYF.

This chain connects TRBV6-1 to TRBJ2-7, with TRBD1 as a possible D gene (6 bases). The CDR3 is made up of 12 amino acids. CDR1 MNHNS and CDR2 SASEGT come from the germline V gene. V was shortened by 9 bases and J by 0 bases, with 9 bases between the two germline ends. The CDR3 spells CASRTVSYEQYF. The DNA of the CDR3 is TGTGCCAGTAGGACAGTCTCCTACGAGCAGTACTTC.

The rearrangement links TRBV29-1 to TRBJ2-7, with D hard to call. The CDR3 is made up of 12 amino acids. Germline CDR1 is SQVTM and CDR2 is ANQGSEA. The V end was cut by 5 bases, the J end by 0 bases, with 8 bases between. CDR3 bases: TGCAGCGTTTGGACCTACTCCTACGAGCAGTACTTC. It translates to CSVWTYSYEQYF.

The chain links TRBV2 to TRBJ1-2; 8 positions agree with TRBD1. Looked up from germline, CDR1 is SNHLY and CDR2 is FYNNEI. The junction had 10 bases not matched to a gene; V was cut back by 7 bases and J by 6 bases. This CDR3 is 14 amino acids long. CDR3 DNA sequence: TGTGCCAGCACCTCGGACAGGGTTATAGATGGCTACACCTTC. Encoded protein: CASTSDRVIDGYTF.

This chain joins TRBV2 and TRBJ2-6; D is uncertain. The CDR3 covers 16 residues. V lost 3 bases to trimming and J lost 0 bases, with 9 bases between them. CDR1 is SNHLY, CDR2 FYNNEI, per germline. The CDR3 here is CASSEGSSSGANVLTF. In nucleotides, the CDR3 is TGTGCCAGCAGTGAGGGCAGCAGCTCTGGGGCCAACGTCCTGACTTTC.

This chain links TRBV7-8 with TRBJ2-1; 7 bases match TRBD2. V shed 5 bases and J 6 bases; nucleotides not matched to a gene: 10. CDR1 and CDR2 (germline): SGHVS, FQNEAQ. The CDR3 extends over 15 amino acids. The CDR3 nucleotides read TGTGCCAGCAGCCCTCCTGGTGGGAGGGCCAATGAGCAGTTCTTC. It yields the protein CASSPPGGRANEQFF.

The CDR3 reads CASSGSQAYEQYF. The CDR3 nucleotides are TGTGCCAGCAGCGGGAGCCAGGCCTACGAGCAGTACTTC. J is TRBJ2-7 and V is TRBV2, with a weak D call TRBD2 (6 bases). The germline V and J ends were trimmed by 6 bases and 2 bases, with 11 bases remaining between them. The CDR3 totals 13 residues. Germline CDR1 reads SNHLY; CDR2 reads FYNNEI.

As DNA, the CDR3 is TGTGCCAGCAGCCAAGCTAGGTCCTACGAGCAGTACTTC. It specifies CASSQARSYEQYF. The chain uses TRBV14 and TRBJ2-7; D gene uncertain. V was trimmed by 1 base and J by 1 base, leaving 5 bases between them. This CDR3 has 13 residues. Looked up from germline, CDR1 is SGHDN and CDR2 is FVKESK.

The gene calls are TRBV27 and TRBJ2-1; D perhaps matches TRBD2 (6 bases). Germline V CDR1 and CDR2: MNHEY, SMNVEV (reference sequence). Trimming shortened V by 9 bases and J by 4 bases, and 13 bases separated the two germline ends. The CDR3 covers 13 residues. The chain's CDR3 is CASGGYGYNEQFF. CDR3 in DNA: TGTGCCAGTGGGGGGTACGGTTACAATGAGCAGTTCTTC.

The chain is built from TRBV23-1 and TRBJ2-3, with TRBD2 matching over 8 bases. TRBV23-1 qualifies as an ORF whose function is uncertain. Trimming cost V 5 bases and J 0 bases; bases outside gene matches: 7. The CDR3 covers 16 residues. The CDR3 nucleotides are TGCGCCAGCAGTTCCCGCACTAGCGGAAGCACAGATACGCAGTATTTT. Translation: CASSSRTSGSTDTQYF.

The gene calls are TRBV7-6 and TRBJ2-1, with TRBD2 as a possible D gene (5 bases). This CDR3 is 13 amino acids long. Trimming removed 5 bases from V and 8 bases from J, with 13 bases in between. Per germline, CDR1 SGHVS and CDR2 FNYEAQ. CDR3 coding DNA: TGTGCCAGCAGCGAATCTCGGACTTATGAGCAGTTCTTC. Protein: CASSESRTYEQFF.

This chain links TRBV6-6 with TRBJ2-3; no definite D call. The CDR3 is 14 residues long. Germline V gene lookup returns CDR1 MNHNY and CDR2 SVGAGI (reference sequence). Trimming pared 5 bases from V and 4 bases from J, leaving 13 bases between. The CDR3 here is CASSPLQSPDTQYF. CDR3 in DNA: TGTGCCAGCAGTCCACTCCAGAGCCCAGATACGCAGTATTTT.

As for this clone: This sample also contains other DNA sequences that code for the same CDR3. The rearrangement links TRBV28 to TRBJ1-2; D is unresolved. This CDR3 has 11 residues. V lost 6 bases, J lost 1 base, and 3 bases lay in between. Germline CDR1 and CDR2: MDHEN and SYDVKM. CDR3 DNA: TGTGCCAGCAGCTATAACTATGGCTACACCTTC. It codes for CASSYNYGYTF.